A single sample gave rise to the 8 T cell receptor beta chains below, sequenced in a study of CD8 T cells in ankylosing spondylitis. TCRdb analysed the 5' RACE reads with MiXCR anew, one entry per CDR3 protein. Of more than 30,000 distinct CDR3 sequences detected, roughly 13% appear once; the ten largest clones hold 32%. Sequenced input: synovial fluid, either unsorted or a sorted T cell fraction (not recorded which). The receptors were gathered from a male donor with ankylosing spondylitis.

This clonotype was observed many times. The CDR3 loop is CASSLAGGYNSPLHF. The CDR3 nucleotides are TGTGCCAGCAGCTTAGCAGGAGGGTATAATTCACCCCTCCACTTT. The rearrangement joins TRBV7-9 to TRBJ1-6, with no clear D. V lost 0 bases and J lost 4, with 7 bases in between. CDR1 and CDR2 (germline): SEHNR, FQNEAQ (reference sequence). The CDR3 is 15 amino acids.

This clonotype was detected many times. The chain recombines TRBV7-3 with TRBJ2-1; TRBD2 agrees at 8 bases. CDR1 is SGHTA, CDR2 FQGTGA, per germline. The CDR3 totals 15 residues. Germline trimming cut 5 bases from V and 7 bases from J; bases unmatched to any gene: 10. Written as DNA, the CDR3 is TGTGCCAGCAGCGCGGCGGGGGGACCCGTAAATGAGCAGTTCTTC. It specifies CASSAAGGPVNEQFF.

The table lists this clonotype with many counts. The V call is TRBV29-1, the J call TRBJ1-1; perhaps TRBD1 as D (6 bases). The CDR3 loop spans 11 amino acids. V was cut by 7 bases and J by 6 bases, with 12 bases left in between. The germline V gene encodes CDR1 SQVTM and CDR2 ANQGSEA. The DNA for the CDR3 is TGCAGCGCCCATCACAGGGCTGAAGCTTTCTTT. Its protein product is CSAHHRAEAFF.

This clonotype showed up just a few times. This chain uses TRBV27 with TRBJ1-1; 9 bases map to TRBD1. The CDR3 length is 16 residues. CDR1 is MNHEY, CDR2 SMNVEV, per germline (reference sequence). Germline trimming cut 2 bases from V and 5 bases from J; bases unmatched to any gene: 9. The CDR3 region is CASSLGLGTGRTEAFF. In DNA, the CDR3 is TGTGCCAGCAGTTTAGGTTTGGGGACAGGGAGGACTGAAGCTTTCTTT.

This clonotype was detected many times. V and J are TRBV28 and TRBJ2-5; tentatively, D is TRBD2 (6 bases). The germline V gene has CDR1 MDHEN and CDR2 SYDVKM. The CDR3 covers 16 residues. The V end was cut by 4 bases, the J end by 4 bases, with 19 bases between. CDR3 DNA sequence: TGTGCCAGCAGTTATCTGACGGGAGAGGGAGGAGAGACCCAGTACTTC. Protein product: CASSYLTGEGGETQYF.

The chain recombines TRBV6-1 with TRBJ2-2, with 7 bases aligning to TRBD2. Germline V lookup: CDR1 MNHNS, CDR2 SASEGT. This CDR3 has 17 amino acids. Germline trimming cut 6 bases from V and 5 bases from J; bases unmatched to any gene: 15. The DNA of the CDR3 is TGTGCCAGCAGCGGTACTAGCGCCAACCTGGAAACCGGGGAGCTGTTTTTT. Its protein is CASSGTSANLETGELFF.

The V and J genes are TRBV20-1 and TRBJ2-3; 8 bases line up with TRBD2. This CDR3 has 16 amino acids. The germline V gene encodes CDR1 DFQATT and CDR2 SNEGSKA (reference sequence). After removal of 4 bases from V and 7 bases from J, the junction contained 16 bases not matched to a gene. DNA of the CDR3: TGCAGTGCTACGGGGGGGAGGGACCGATCATTTAATACGCAGTATTTT. It yields the protein CSATGGRDRSFNTQYF.

This clonotype was seen at least ten times. J is TRBJ2-1 and V is TRBV27; either TRBD1 or TRBD2 may fit D (5 bases each). The CDR3 runs to 16 residues. With 4 bases removed from V and 9 bases from J, the gap between germline ends came to 22 bases. The germline gives CDR1 MNHEY, CDR2 SMNVEV (reference sequence). The chain's CDR3 is CASSWDHSTLRTEQFF. The CDR3 region has the DNA TGTGCCAGCAGTTGGGACCATTCAACCCTTCGGACTGAGCAGTTCTTC.